These 27 T cell receptor beta chains share one sample of origin, sequenced in a study of T cells in Graves' hyperthyroidism and ophthalmopathy. Amplification yielded TCR beta CDR3 regions, with RNA transcripts as the source. A first-round RT-PCR of the TCR CDR3 used the HTBI primer set. TCRdb reprocessed the multiplex PCR reads with MiXCR, giving one entry per CDR3 protein. The repertoire holds roughly 570,000 distinct CDR3 sequences, with roughly 46% as singletons. The specimen sequenced was peripheral blood or thyroid tissue (not recorded which). These receptor sequences come from an adult woman with Graves' disease, either hyperthyroidism or ophthalmopathy (not recorded which).

About this clonotype: Mismatch with germline at one junction end may stem from a read error. V and J are TRBV7-2 and TRBJ1-4, with a tentative D call TRBD1 (6 bases). The CDR3 covers 16 residues. Germline assignment: CDR1 SGHTA and CDR2 FQGNSA. CDR3: CASSQDGAGDSEKLFF. The CDR3 coding sequence is TGCGCCAGCAGCCAAGATGGAGCAGGGGACTCGGAAAAACTGTTTTTT.

The J gene is TRBJ2-7, the V gene TRBV9, with TRBD2 identical over 14 bases. The CDR3 is 15 amino acids. J was trimmed by 4 bases and V by 3 bases; bases with no gene match: 3. Germline V gene data show CDR1 as SGDLS and CDR2 as YYNGEE. DNA of the CDR3: TGTGCCAGCAGCGATAGGACTAGCGGGGGGTACGAGCAGTACTTC. Its protein is CASSDRTSGGYEQYF.

This clonotype showed up just a few times. CDR3 loop: CATSRDLNTEAFF. CDR3 sequence (DNA): TGTGCCACCAGCAGGGATCTAAACACTGAAGCTTTCTTT. This chain links TRBV10-3 with TRBJ1-1; maybe TRBD1 (5 bases). CDR3 length: 13 residues. The V end was cut by 10 bases, the J end by 2 bases, with 14 bases between. The V gene's germline CDR1 is ENHRY and CDR2 SYGVKD.

This clonotype came up a few times. The chain combines TRBV6-1 with TRBJ2-7, with TRBD1 identical over 10 bases. This CDR3 region has 15 residues. CDR1 is MNHNS, CDR2 SASEGT, per germline. After removal of 5 bases from V and 5 bases from J, the junction contained 9 bases not matched to a gene. The CDR3 reads CASSRTGQGLNEQYF. The CDR3 DNA reads as TGTGCCAGCAGTCGGACGGGACAGGGGTTGAACGAGCAGTACTTC.

This clonotype was observed at least ten times. The V gene is TRBV15, the J gene TRBJ1-1, with D uncertain. CDR3 size: 12 residues. CDR1 and CDR2 (germline): LNHNV, YYDKDF (reference sequence). Trimming left V 5 bases short and J 8 bases short, with 12 bases between. In nucleotides, the CDR3 is TGTGCCACCAGCCTTAGTCCACGGGAAGCTTTCTTT. Translating it yields CATSLSPREAFF.

This sequence joins TRBV10-1 and TRBJ1-1, with 8 positions matching TRBD1. The germline gives CDR1 WNHNN, CDR2 SYGVQD (reference sequence). The CDR3 totals 14 residues. The V and J ends lost 5 bases and 3 bases, in that order; junction bases with no gene match: 5. CDR3 in amino acids: CASSPGQGHTEAFF. For the CDR3, the DNA is TGCGCCAGCAGTCCTGGACAGGGCCACACTGAAGCTTTCTTT.

This chain joins TRBV2 and TRBJ1-2, with D hard to call. V lost 1 base, J lost 6 bases, and 9 bases lay in between. Germline lookup yields CDR1 SNHLY and CDR2 FYNNEI. CDR3 length equals 13 residues. The CDR3 sequence: CASSEGGRDGYTF. In DNA, the CDR3 is TGTGCCAGCAGTGAAGGGGGTAGGGATGGCTACACCTTC. The variable domain in full, with the rest retrieved from reference TRBV2 and TRBJ1-2, is EPEVTQTPSHQVTQMGQEVILRCVPISNHLYFYWYRQILGQKVEFLVSFYNNEISEKSEIFDDQFSVERPDGSNFTLKIRSTKLEDSAMYFCASSEGGRDGYTFGSGTRLTVV.

This clonotype was picked up one time. The chain carries TRBV25-1 and TRBJ2-7; 15 bases line up with TRBD2. CDR1 MGHDK and CDR2 SYGVNS come from the germline V gene. The CDR3 length is 18 residues. With V trimmed by 3 bases and J by 5 bases, 11 bases remained unmatched. CDR3 sequence (DNA): TGTGCCAGCAGTGAGTCCCCCAGGACTAGCGGGAGGGGGGACGAGCAGTACTTC. Translating it yields CASSESPRTSGRGDEQYF.

The chain employs TRBV5-6 and TRBJ1-5, with D perhaps TRBD1 (5 bases). Deletions cut 1 base from V and 2 bases from J, with 13 bases between. The V gene's germline CDR1 is SGHDT and CDR2 YYEEEE. The CDR3 loop spans 16 amino acids. In DNA, the CDR3 is TGTGCCAGCAGCTTGTGGCCCCAGGGACGCAATCAGCCCCAGCATTTT. Translated, it gives CASSLWPQGRNQPQHF.

The rearrangement uses TRBV7-3 and TRBJ1-1, with a tentative D call TRBD1 (5 bases). CDR3 size: 14 residues. CDR1 SGHTA and CDR2 FQGTGA come from the germline V gene. V lost 9 bases and J lost 0, with 14 bases in between. CDR3 region: CARGQVPMNTEAFF. DNA for the CDR3: TGTGCCAGGGGGCAGGTACCGATGAACACTGAAGCTTTCTTT.

Ten or more counts support this clonotype. This chain uses TRBV10-2 with TRBJ1-5; D might be TRBD1 (5 bases). Germline CDR1 and CDR2: WSHSY and SAAADI. Trimming cost V 0 bases and J 7 bases, with 13 bases left between them. This CDR3 is built from 15 residues. The CDR3 DNA reads as TGCGCCAGCAGTGAGTCGGTACAGGCGGGCCAGCCCCAGCATTTT. Protein product: CASSESVQAGQPQHF.

The rearrangement uses TRBV10-3 and TRBJ1-2; D might be TRBD1 (5 bases). Germline values: CDR1 ENHRY, CDR2 SYGVKD. The CDR3 consists of 14 residues. The germline V and J ends were trimmed by 6 bases and 8 bases, with 19 bases remaining between them. The CDR3 DNA reads TGTGCCATCAGCCAGGCTTTGAACGGGGACGGCTACACCTTC. This translates into CAISQALNGDGYTF.

This clonotype showed up many times. The gene calls are TRBV10-3 and TRBJ2-7; D gene ambiguous. Germline V gene data show CDR1 as ENHRY and CDR2 as SYGVKD. The CDR3 spans 17 residues. Trimming cost V 8 bases and J 4 bases, with 27 bases left between them. The CDR3 DNA reads TGTGCCATCCGGCCCCAGTACAGTGGGATGTCACGGTACGAGCAGTACTTC. It is translated as CAIRPQYSGMSRYEQYF.

The rearrangement joins TRBV20-1 to TRBJ2-7; a weak D match, TRBD1 (5 bases). The CDR3 totals 11 residues. The ends were cut back, 6 bases at V and 3 bases at J, with 9 bases in the middle. CDR1 is DFQATT and CDR2 is SNEGSKA in the germline V gene (reference sequence). CDR3 nucleotides: TGCAGTGCGGACAAACGCTACGAGCAGTACTTC. This translates into CSADKRYEQYF.

This clonotype was seen repeatedly, ten times or more. The V and J genes are TRBV6-2 or TRBV6-3 and TRBJ2-5; 10 bases match TRBD2. The CDR3 sequence is 16 residues long. The J segment lost 5 bases and the V segment lost 5 bases, leaving 11 bases of the junction unmatched. The germline gives CDR1 MNHEY, CDR2 SVGEGT. Here the CDR3 DNA reads TGTGCCAGCAGTCCGCTTGGGCTAGCGGGAGTCGAGACCCAGTACTTC. This encodes CASSPLGLAGVETQYF.

With respect to this clonotype: A much bigger clone sits one base away, suggesting this may be a read error. The chain has TRBV5-1 and TRBJ2-5; D gene unclear. From germline, CDR1 is SGHRS and CDR2 YFSETQ. CDR3 size: 15 residues. The CDR3 loop is CASSLAATSEEAQYF. As DNA, the CDR3 is TGCGCCAGCAGCTTGGCCGCGACGTCAGAAGAGGCCCAGTACTTC.

The chain is built from TRBV7-9 and TRBJ2-5, with 8 bases matching TRBD2. The V and J ends lost 3 bases and 4 bases, in that order; junction bases with no gene match: 4. This CDR3 has 14 residues. Germline V gene data show CDR1 as SEHNR and CDR2 as FQNEAQ (reference sequence). CDR3 DNA sequence: TGTGCCAGCAGCTTTCGGGAGGGGCGAGAGACCCAGTACTTC. As protein: CASSFREGRETQYF.

This clonotype has ten or more counts. The chain carries TRBV10-2 and TRBJ2-7; 7 bases agree with TRBD1. The CDR3 covers 14 residues. V lost 6 bases to trimming and J lost 2 bases; unmatched junction nucleotides: 7. Germline CDR1 WSHSY, CDR2 SAAADI. The chain's CDR3 is CASRDTTGPYEQYF. The CDR3 region has the DNA TGCGCCAGCAGGGACACGACAGGGCCCTACGAGCAGTACTTC.

About this clonotype itself: A much larger clone differs by one base, so this may be a read error. This chain joins TRBV7-2 and TRBJ2-5, with D possibly TRBD2 on 5 matching bases. V was trimmed by 5 bases and J by 5 bases, leaving 12 bases between them. Per the germline V gene, CDR1 is SGHTA and CDR2 is FQGNSA. This CDR3 has 13 amino acids. The CDR3 nucleotides are TGTGCCAGCAGCACGAGGGCGAGGGAGACCCAGTACTTC. It is translated as CASSTRARETQYF.

The chain carries TRBV7-9 and TRBJ1-1; D gene unclear. CDR3 size: 15 residues. CDR1 and CDR2 (germline): SEHNR, FQNEAQ (reference sequence). Trimming took 1 base from V and 0 from J, leaving 9 bases between them. Here the CDR3 DNA reads TGTGCCAGCAGCTTAGATGTGCCCATGAACACTGAAGCTTTCTTT. This codes for CASSLDVPMNTEAFF.

The J gene is TRBJ1-2, the V gene TRBV25-1; tentatively, D is TRBD1 (5 bases). The length of the CDR3 is 14 residues. Germline V gene sequence: CDR1 MGHDK, CDR2 SYGVNS. The CDR3: CASLPGSGGYGYTF. In nucleotides, the CDR3 is TGTGCTAGCCTTCCAGGGTCAGGCGGCTATGGCTACACCTTC.

The sample holds many counts of this clonotype. The chain is built from TRBV2 and TRBJ1-2; 7 nucleotides agree with TRBD1. The CDR3 has 14 amino acids. CDR1 is SNHLY, CDR2 FYNNEI, per germline. V lost 1 base, J lost 7 bases, and 6 bases stayed unmatched. DNA of the CDR3: TGTGCCAGCAGTGAAGGGGACAGCCTAGCTGGCTACACCTTC. It is translated as CASSEGDSLAGYTF. The full variable domain, rest sourced from reference TRBV2 and TRBJ1-2, is EPEVTQTPSHQVTQMGQEVILRCVPISNHLYFYWYRQILGQKVEFLVSFYNNEISEKSEIFDDQFSVERPDGSNFTLKIRSTKLEDSAMYFCASSEGDSLAGYTFGSGTRLTVV.

The gene calls are TRBV20-1 and TRBJ2-7, with a weak D call TRBD1 (6 bases). CDR3 size: 14 residues. Germline lookup yields CDR1 DFQATT and CDR2 SNEGSKA (reference sequence). The germline V and J ends were trimmed by 0 bases and 3 bases, with 12 bases remaining between them. The CDR3 DNA sequence: TGCAGTGCTAGAGAAGGGGGAGAGTTCTACGAGCAGTACTTC. Protein: CSAREGGEFYEQYF.

This clonotype was seen ten or more times. V gene TRBV6-1 combines with J gene TRBJ2-7; TRBD1 aligns across 9 bases. CDR1 is MNHNS, CDR2 SASEGT, per germline. The CDR3 runs 14 residues. The J segment lost 2 bases and the V segment lost 3 bases, leaving 2 bases of the junction unmatched. CDR3 protein: CASSDDRGAYEQYF. The CDR3 nucleotides are TGTGCCAGCAGTGACGACAGGGGGGCCTACGAGCAGTACTTC.

The chain uses TRBV20-1 and TRBJ2-3, with D uncertain. In germline, CDR1 is DFQATT, CDR2 SNEGSKA (reference sequence). V was cut by 3 bases and J by 4 bases, with 11 bases left in between. CDR3 length equals 13 residues. DNA of the CDR3: TGCAGTGCTAGGAGGACCCATTCAGATACGCAGTATTTT. This translates into CSARRTHSDTQYF.

This clonotype has at least ten counts. The rearrangement uses TRBV7-9 and TRBJ1-2, with TRBD1 matching over 8 bases. The germline V gene encodes CDR1 SEHNR and CDR2 FQNEAQ (reference sequence). The CDR3 runs 15 residues. V lost 3 bases, J lost 5 bases, and 8 bases stayed unmatched. The CDR3 spells CASSFGRGQEYGYTF. CDR3 nucleotide sequence: TGTGCCAGCAGCTTCGGGCGGGGACAGGAATATGGCTACACCTTC.

This clonotype was counted only a few times. This sequence joins TRBV5-6 and TRBJ1-1, with D unresolved. Germline values: CDR1 SGHDT, CDR2 YYEEEE. The V and J ends lost 2 bases and 1 base respectively, with 12 bases between them. CDR3 length equals 15 residues. The CDR3 sequence: CASSFQVRRNTEAFF. The CDR3 coding sequence is TGTGCCAGCAGCTTTCAGGTGCGTAGGAACACTGAAGCTTTCTTT.